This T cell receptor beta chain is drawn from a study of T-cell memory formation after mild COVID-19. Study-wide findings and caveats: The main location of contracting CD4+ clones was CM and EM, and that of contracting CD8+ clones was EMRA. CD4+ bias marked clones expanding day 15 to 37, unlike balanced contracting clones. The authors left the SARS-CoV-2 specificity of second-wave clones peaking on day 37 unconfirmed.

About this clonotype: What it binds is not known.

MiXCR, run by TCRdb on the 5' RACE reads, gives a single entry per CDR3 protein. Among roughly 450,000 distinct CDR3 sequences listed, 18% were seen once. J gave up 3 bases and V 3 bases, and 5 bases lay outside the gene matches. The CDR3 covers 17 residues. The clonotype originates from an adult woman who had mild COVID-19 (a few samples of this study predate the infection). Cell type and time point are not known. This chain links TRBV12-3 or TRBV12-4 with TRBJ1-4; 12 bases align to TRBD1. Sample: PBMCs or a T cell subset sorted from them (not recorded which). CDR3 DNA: TGTGCCAGCAGTTTCGGGGACAGGGGGCGAGCTAATGAAAAACTGTTTTTT. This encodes CASSFGDRGRANEKLFF.